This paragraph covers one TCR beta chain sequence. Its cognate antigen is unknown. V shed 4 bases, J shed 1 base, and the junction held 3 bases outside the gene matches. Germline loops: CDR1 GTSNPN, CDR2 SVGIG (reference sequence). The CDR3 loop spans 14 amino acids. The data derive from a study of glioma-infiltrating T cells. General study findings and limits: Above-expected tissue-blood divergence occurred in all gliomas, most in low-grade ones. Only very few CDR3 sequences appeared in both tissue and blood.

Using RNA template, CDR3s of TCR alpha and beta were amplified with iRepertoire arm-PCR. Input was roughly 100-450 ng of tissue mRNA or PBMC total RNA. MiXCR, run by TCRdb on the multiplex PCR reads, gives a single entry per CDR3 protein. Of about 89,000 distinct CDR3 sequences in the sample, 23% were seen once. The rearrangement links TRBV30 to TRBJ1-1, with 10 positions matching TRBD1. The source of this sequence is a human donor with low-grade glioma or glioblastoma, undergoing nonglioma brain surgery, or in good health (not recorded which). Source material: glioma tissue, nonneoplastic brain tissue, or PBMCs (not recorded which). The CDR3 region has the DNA TGTGCCTGGATGACAGGGGGCTGGAACACTGAAGCTTTCTTT. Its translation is CAWMTGGWNTEAFF.